This TCR beta chain was profiled in a study of metastatic and nonmetastatic thyroid tumors (TCRdb year 2020). The study in broad terms: For patients with malignant and with benign thyroid disease, the researchers compared repertoires between peripheral blood samples and tumor or nodule tissue samples.

This clone was counted a few times. The target of this receptor is not known. Per-base qualities were not stored, and no clone one base away is much larger. CDR1 MNHEY and CDR2 SMNVEV are derived from the germline V gene (reference sequence). The cysteine opens and the phenylalanine closes a CDR3 of 17 amino acids. Only CDR3 DNA is held: 51 bases, read in frame from base 1. Germline trimming: 2 bases from V, 3 bases from J; junction bases outside gene matches: 9. Library creation used PCR. The instrument given in TCRdb is Illumina HiSeq 4000. High-throughput sequencing was used to profile the TCR beta-chain CDR3 region of every patient. Per the source publication's procedure: The researchers built a classifier to tell apart papillary thyroid cancer patients with distant metastasis, based on CDR3 differences among clinicopathological groups. The Shannon index was used to assess repertoire diversity, and the Morisita-Horn index was used to assess tumor-blood repertoire similarity. TCRdb reran the public reads through fastp at Q25 and MiXCR, keeping productive beta chains. What appears here as the V and J calls and clone size reflects TCRdb's work, not the paper's. In this sample the table shows about 34,000 clones, roughly 36% of which occur a single time. The top ten constitute about 23% of the sample.

None of the patients had been given any treatment before thyroid surgery. Using T-cell receptor beta sequencing, the researchers looked back retrospectively at clinical samples from patients, gathered between about 2011 and 2019. Overall results and qualifications from the work: In both blood and tumor samples, malignant tumors were reported to have significantly higher TCR beta diversity than benign nodules.

The chain uses TRBV27 and TRBJ2-1, with 8 middle bases fitting TRBD2. The sequenced material came from tumor tissue. The TCR originated in a female donor with papillary thyroid cancer or a benign thyroid nodule (not recorded which). Some clones in this sample may be carry-over from other donors' samples. In nucleotide form, the sequence is TGTGCCAGCAGTTTAGGGGTTCCGGGAGGGTACTACAATGAGCAGTTCTTC. The resulting protein is CASSLGVPGGYYNEQFF.